The T cell receptor (beta chain) under discussion was sequenced for a study of Ad26.COV2.S vaccination and SARS-CoV-2 variants. Study as a whole: It was the COV1001 Ad26.COV2.S trial arm that included the donor.

Treatment here: about 20 received Ad26.COV2.S at low or high dose, single or two shots; roughly 5 received placebo; per-sample allocation not given. Material that was analyzed had been drawn on day 63 after the first vaccine or placebo injection. This CDR3 is 16 amino acids long. The trim removed 4 bases at V and 8 bases at J, leaving 12 bases unmatched. From germline, CDR1 is KGHSH and CDR2 LQKENI. This table comes from immunoSEQ multiplex PCR, and its TCRdb copy is limited to in-frame clones, with some not included. The sample includes about 330,000 clones, around 90% of them seen just once. This sample comprised peripheral blood, obtained in a trial of Ad26.COV2.S vaccine versus placebo. The TCR sequence derives from a person aged 18-65 years who received the Ad26.COV2.S COVID-19 vaccine or a placebo. The chain combines TRBV18 with TRBJ1-3; 9 nucleotides agree with TRBD1. CDR3 sequence reads: CASSLGTGIVADTIYF. CDR3 DNA sequence: TGTGCCAGCTCACTTGGGACAGGGATCGTTGCGGACACCATATATTTT.